The clone carrying this T cell receptor beta chain was counted between two and nine times. What it binds is not known. The entry originates in a study of response to subunit inactivated influenza vaccine. Study-wide points: The authors proposed limited new T cell recruitment per seasonal influenza vaccination.

The CDR3 length is 16 residues. CDR1 and CDR2 (germline): SEHNR, FQNEAQ (reference sequence). V shed 5 bases and J shed 4 bases, with 20 bases lying between them. TCRdb used MiXCR to reprocess the RT-PCR reads, holding one entry per CDR3 protein. The sample contains over 750,000 distinct CDR3 sequences, around 20% of which appear only once. V and J are TRBV7-9 and TRBJ2-5; D might be TRBD1 (8 bases). The input for sequencing was PBMCs from blood, taken 4 to 6 days after vaccination. This TCR was recovered from a man aged 45 to 65 who received an inactivated influenza vaccine. CDR3 in amino acids: CASSPWTGRARETQYF. The CDR3 coding sequence is TGTGCCAGCAGCCCCTGGACAGGGAGGGCGCGAGAGACCCAGTACTTC.